The 9 T cell receptor beta chains presented below share a single source sample, sequenced in a study of T cells expressing NK-cell markers. TCRdb re-called the 5' RACE reads and shows each CDR3 protein once, DNA omitted. The listing records a few hundred thousand distinct CDR3 sequences. Specimen: blood T cells: a sorted CD56 or NKG2C T cell subset, CD4+ or CD8+ T cells, or bulk PBMC T cells (not recorded which). These TCRs come from a man in his late teens or twenties in good health.

This rearrangement joins TRBV3-1 to TRBJ2-1; lacking DNA, the TRBD2 call made by TCRdb goes unchecked. This CDR3 has 18 amino acids. Germline CDR1 reads LGHDT; CDR2 reads YNNKEL (reference sequence). The CDR3 is CASSQDSLAGVTYNEQFF.

V gene TRBV7-2 combines with J gene TRBJ1-6. Germline lookup yields CDR1 SGHTA and CDR2 FQGNSA. The CDR3 spans 14 residues. This CDR3 reads CASSLDPGRSPLHF.

The chain joins TRBV11-2 to TRBJ2-1; the D call of TRBD2 rests on TCRdb alone, since no DNA is present to check it. Germline V gene data show CDR1 as SGHAT and CDR2 as FQNNGV. There are 19 residues in the CDR3. CDR3 region: CASRPSGLAGGGSYNEQFF.

This rearrangement joins TRBV12-5 to TRBJ2-4. Germline CDR1 reads LGHNT; CDR2 reads FRNRAP. The CDR3 totals 19 residues. CDR3 in amino acids: CASGLVLLGQGIAKNIQYF.

The chain uses TRBV5-1 and TRBJ2-1; TCRdb selects TRBD2, and the lack of DNA leaves this call unchecked. CDR1 is SGHRS, CDR2 YFSETQ, per germline. The CDR3 spans 15 residues. CDR3 amino acids: CASSTIAGVSNEQFF.

The V and J genes are TRBV29-1 and TRBJ2-1; TCRdb names TRBD2, which stays unverified in the absence of DNA. The length of the CDR3 is 12 residues. Germline V lookup: CDR1 SQVTM, CDR2 ANQGSEA. The CDR3 here is CSAGLAGNEQFF.

This chain connects TRBV25-1 to TRBJ2-1; the D call from TCRdb, TRBD2, cannot be confirmed without DNA. CDR1 and CDR2 from the germline V gene are MGHDK and SYGVNS. The CDR3 extends over 15 amino acids. This CDR3 reads CASSPQRDPRNEQFF.

The V call is TRBV4-1, the J call TRBJ2-4. CDR3 length equals 13 residues. Germline V gene sequence: CDR1 MGHRA, CDR2 YSYEKL. This CDR3 is CASSQVAGQIQYF.

The rearrangement joins TRBV3-1 to TRBJ2-1; TCRdb outputs TRBD2, but without DNA this stays unchecked. Germline V gene sequence: CDR1 LGHDT, CDR2 YNNKEL (reference sequence). This CDR3 comprises 16 residues. This CDR3 reads CASSQVAGGHYNEQFF.